A single sample is the source of the 24 T cell receptor beta chains below, sequenced in a study of cytomegalovirus exposure and HLA in healthy donors. The PCR made use of 60 Vbeta and 13 Jbeta primers. Data came from immunoSEQ multiplex PCR; TCRdb stores just in-frame clones and leaves some out. The sample holds some 140,000 clones; approximately 79% are singletons and the top ten take roughly 4.5%. Sequenced input: PBMCs. Every receptor here comes from a man between 18 and 35 years old in good health and CMV-seropositive.

V usage is TRBV2 and J usage is TRBJ1-4; D not certain. Germline V lookup: CDR1 SNHLY, CDR2 FYNNEI. This CDR3 comprises 12 residues. V gave up 7 bases and J gave up 3 bases, with 6 bases separating them. In DNA form, the CDR3 reads TGTGCCAGCACGAGGTCTAATGAAAAACTGTTTTTT. This translates into CASTRSNEKLFF.

This chain links TRBV4-2 with TRBJ2-5; D might be TRBD2 (6 bases). Germline V gene sequence: CDR1 LGHNA, CDR2 YNFKEQ. Trimming stripped 3 bases from V and 3 bases from J, with 20 bases between. This CDR3 spans 17 amino acids. Written as DNA, the CDR3 is TGTGCCAGCAGCCAGGGGATAATGCGGGACCTCGAAGAGACCCAGTACTTC. This codes for CASSQGIMRDLEETQYF.

This chain uses TRBV15 with TRBJ2-1, with unresolved D. The germline CDR1 and CDR2 sequences are LNHNV and YYDKDF (reference sequence). V was trimmed by 3 bases and J by 2 bases, leaving 8 bases between them. This CDR3 is built from 14 residues. The CDR3 spells CATSSRQAYNEQFF. The CDR3 DNA sequence: TGTGCCACCAGCAGTCGGCAGGCCTACAATGAGCAGTTCTTC.

This clone was seen only once. CDR3 sequence: CASTPGEGMNTEAFF. For the CDR3, the DNA is TGTGCCAGCACCCCTGGGGAGGGGATGAACACTGAAGCTTTCTTT. The chain employs TRBV6-5 and TRBJ1-1, with D perhaps matching TRBD1 (5 bases). The germline V gene has CDR1 MNHEY and CDR2 SVGAGI. The CDR3 loop spans 15 amino acids. Trimming left V 7 bases short and J 0 bases short, with 15 bases between.

This clone came up a few times. Other DNA sequences from this sample encode an identical CDR3 as well. This chain uses TRBV7-2 with TRBJ1-2; perhaps TRBD1 as D (5 bases). CDR1 is SGHTA and CDR2 is FQGNSA in the germline V gene. This CDR3 is 12 amino acids long. Trimming took off 5 bases at V and 8 bases at J, with 12 bases between the two ends. CDR3 sequence reads: CASSRRGNGYTF. Here the CDR3 DNA reads TGTGCCAGCAGCCGACGGGGGAACGGCTACACCTTC.

This chain connects TRBV9 to TRBJ2-3, with D possibly TRBD2 on 6 matching bases. The CDR3 runs 14 residues. CDR1 and CDR2 (germline): SGDLS, YYNGEE. V lost 0 bases, J lost 5 bases, and 10 bases lay in between. Here the CDR3 reads CASSVGGSGDTQYF. CDR3 DNA sequence: TGTGCCAGCAGCGTAGGAGGTAGCGGAGATACGCAGTATTTT.

The chain couples TRBV4-3 to TRBJ2-7; D unresolved. The length of the CDR3 is 14 residues. Germline V gene data show CDR1 as LGHNA and CDR2 as YSLEER. V dropped 6 bases and J dropped 4 bases, with 16 bases sitting between them. CDR3 DNA: TGCGCCAGCAGTCCCGGAACAGTGTATTACGAGCAGTACTTC. Translating it yields CASSPGTVYYEQYF.

In this sample, this clone turned up a few times. V usage is TRBV18 and J usage is TRBJ2-7; D perhaps matches TRBD2 (5 bases). CDR1 KGHSH and CDR2 LQKENI come from the germline V gene. This CDR3 has 14 residues. V was shortened by 4 bases and J by 2 bases, with 12 bases between the two germline ends. The CDR3 is CASSHLDSTYEQYF. The DNA for the CDR3 is TGTGCCAGCTCACACTTGGACTCTACCTACGAGCAGTACTTC.

The chain recombines TRBV7-2 with TRBJ2-2; D uncertain. V lost 2 bases and J lost 6, with 16 bases in between. Germline V CDR1 and CDR2: SGHTA, FQGNSA. This CDR3 is 16 amino acids long. Here the CDR3 DNA reads TGTGCCAGCAGCTTATCGGCAGTGAGGTGGTCCGGGGAGCTGTTTTTT. This codes for CASSLSAVRWSGELFF. Combining the CDR3 with reference TRBV7-2 and TRBJ2-2 gives the whole variable domain GAGVSQSPSNKVTEKGKDVELRCDPISGHTALYWYRQSLGQGLEFLIYFQGNSAPDKSGLPSDRFSAERTGGSVSTLTIQRTQQEDSAVYLCASSLSAVRWSGELFFGEGSRLTVL.

The chain has TRBV29-1 and TRBJ2-1; D not certain. This CDR3 is built from 13 residues. The V gene lost 0 bases and the J gene lost 9 bases, with 12 bases spanning the gap. CDR1 and CDR2 from the germline V gene are SQVTM and ANQGSEA. CDR3 loop: CSVEEGLSGEQFF. CDR3 nucleotide sequence: TGCAGCGTTGAAGAGGGCCTAAGTGGTGAGCAGTTCTTC.

A note on this clone: A read error may produce the germline difference seen at one junction end. The chain links TRBV6-5 to TRBJ2-5; D gene uncertain. Per germline, CDR1 MNHEY and CDR2 SVGAGI. This CDR3 is 11 amino acids long. CDR3: CASSYGQDQHF. The CDR3 nucleotides are TGTGCCAGCAGTTACGGGCAGGATCAACACTTC.

The rearrangement joins TRBV20-1 to TRBJ1-1; D is uncertain. Trimming took 5 bases from V and 13 from J, leaving 17 bases between them. Germline V gene lookup returns CDR1 DFQATT and CDR2 SNEGSKA (reference sequence). The CDR3 consists of 11 residues. The CDR3 sequence: CSARAPAEGFF. The DNA for the CDR3 is TGCAGTGCTCGAGCCCCAGCGGAGGGTTTCTTT.

V and J are TRBV9 and TRBJ2-5; D unclear. The end of the DNA aligns better with TRBJ2-7, so the J call may be wrong. The CDR3 contains 12 residues. Germline loops: CDR1 SGDLS, CDR2 YYNGEE. CDR3 nucleotides: TGTGCCAGCAGCGTAGGAACCTACGAGCAGTACTTC. Encoded protein: CASSVGTYEQYF.

This clone showed up just a few times. The chain uses TRBV28 and TRBJ1-5, with 7 nucleotides matching TRBD1. This CDR3 has 15 amino acids. V trimming: 2 bases; J trimming: 7 bases; junction bases outside the gene matches: 8. In germline, CDR1 is MDHEN, CDR2 SYDVKM. The CDR3 DNA reads TGTGCCAGCAGTTTAAGTCTAGGGGGCAGACAGCCCCAGCATTTT. Protein: CASSLSLGGRQPQHF.

The J gene is TRBJ2-7, the V gene TRBV7-9; 11 nucleotides match TRBD2. Germline V CDR1 and CDR2: SEHNR, FQNEAQ (reference sequence). The CDR3 runs 18 residues. J lost 6 bases, V lost 5 bases, and 18 bases had no gene match. The CDR3 nucleotides are TGTGCCAGCAGCCTGGGTGGGACTAGCGGCTCAATGGGGCCCGAGCAGTACTTC. Amino acids: CASSLGGTSGSMGPEQYF.

The V gene is TRBV10-3, the J gene TRBJ1-1; no reliable D call. CDR3 length equals 14 residues. The germline V and J ends were trimmed by 6 bases and 1 base, with 12 bases remaining between them. CDR1 ENHRY and CDR2 SYGVKD come from the germline V gene. The CDR3 DNA sequence: TGTGCCATCAGCCGGGAGGGCGGGAACACTGAAGCTTTCTTT. Its translation: CAISREGGNTEAFF.

V and J are TRBV4-3 and TRBJ1-2, with 7 bases identical to TRBD1. CDR1 and CDR2 from the germline V gene are LGHNA and YSLEER. The CDR3 spans 15 residues. The J segment lost 8 bases and the V segment lost 2 bases, leaving 11 bases of the junction unmatched. CDR3: CASSQLGGGSGGYTF. The CDR3, as DNA: TGCGCCAGCAGCCAATTAGGGGGCGGGTCGGGCGGCTACACCTTC.

The chain joins TRBV2 to TRBJ2-2, with 12 bases identical to TRBD2. The CDR3 consists of 15 residues. CDR1 and CDR2 (germline): SNHLY, FYNNEI. J gave up 6 bases and V 6 bases, and 5 bases lay outside the gene matches. This CDR3 is CASRTSGRSSGELFF. CDR3 nucleotide sequence: TGTGCCAGCAGGACTAGCGGGAGATCGTCCGGGGAGCTGTTTTTT.

This clone was found a few times. This chain connects TRBV19 to TRBJ1-3; the D gene is possibly TRBD1 (6 bases). The germline V gene has CDR1 LNHDA and CDR2 SQIVND (reference sequence). Between the trimmed V and J ends, which lost 4 bases and 4 bases, there was a span of 14 bases. The CDR3 has 15 residues. The CDR3 region has the DNA TGTGCCAGTAGTAAAGCCAGCGGGACAGGAAACACCATATATTTT. Amino acids: CASSKASGTGNTIYF.

A word on this clone: No DNA is shown, since the ends of the CDR3 on it are uncertain; the CDR3 is the one TCRdb lists. This rearrangement joins TRBV28 to TRBJ2-7; TRBD1, as called in the table, went unchecked against the DNA. Germline lookup yields CDR1 MDHEN and CDR2 SYDVKM. The CDR3 sequence runs 16 residues, both termini included. CDR3 loop: CASSSSGQSMVAEQYF.

Details on this clone: Mismatch with germline at one junction end may stem from a read error. The rearrangement joins TRBV7-7 to TRBJ2-1, with 9 bases identical to TRBD2. Per the germline V gene, CDR1 is SSHAT and CDR2 is FNYEAQ (reference sequence). The CDR3 loop spans 14 amino acids. Here the CDR3 DNA reads TGTGCTAGCAGCTTAGGCGGGAGGGTGAATGAGCAGTTCTTC. It yields the protein CASSLGGRVNEQFF.

This clone appeared once. This chain uses TRBV27 with TRBJ1-4; 8 bases map to TRBD1. Germline lookup yields CDR1 MNHEY and CDR2 SMNVEV (reference sequence). The CDR3 runs to 14 residues. V was clipped by 2 bases and J by 6 bases; unmatched bases: 2. Written as DNA, the CDR3 is TGTGCCAGCAGTTTACAGGGGGCGGATGAAAAACTGTTTTTT. Translated, it gives CASSLQGADEKLFF.

The gene calls are TRBV25-1 and TRBJ2-2; D not resolved. The CDR3 is 12 amino acids. Germline assignment: CDR1 MGHDK and CDR2 SYGVNS. Trimming shortened V by 10 bases and J by 5 bases, and 11 bases separated the two germline ends. The CDR3 DNA reads as TGTGCCATCCAGTGGTTAACCGGGGAGCTGTTTTTT. Protein sequence: CAIQWLTGELFF.

The V gene is TRBV4-2, the J gene TRBJ2-1; TRBD2 matches 8 bases. V lost 3 bases and J lost 0; bases outside the gene matches: 4. The CDR3 has 16 residues. Germline assignment: CDR1 LGHNA and CDR2 YNFKEQ. The CDR3 spells CASSQAGTSSYNEQFF. The CDR3, as DNA: TGTGCCAGCAGCCAGGCCGGGACTAGCTCCTACAATGAGCAGTTCTTC.